Listed below are T cell receptor beta chains from one sample, sequenced in a study of blood T cell repertoires in COVID-19. Assay used: immunoSEQ multiplex PCR; TCRdb lists only in-frame clones, some missing. Among about 480,000 clones listed, 70% to 90% were seen once. Sequences were obtained from peripheral blood. The receptors here all came from a woman in her fifties or sixties with COVID-19, enrolled during active disease. Each CDR3 is given with its conserved first and last residue. D genes are given only for firm matches. Size is stated for part of the rows, as once, few or many counts, or as a class when the clone is expanded.

clone_size: once
v_call: TRBV5-4
j_call: TRBJ2-7
d_call: TRBD2
cdr3_nt: TGTGCCAGCAGCCCGGAACTAGCGGGGGTTCGGGGAGAGCAGTACTTC
cdr3_aa: CASSPELAGVRGEQYF

clone_size: .
v_call: TRBV28
j_call: TRBJ1-2
d_call: .
cdr3_nt: TGTGCCAGCAGTTTAGGAGGGGCCGGAAACTATGGCTACACCTTC
cdr3_aa: CASSLGGAGNYGYTF

clone_size: few
v_call: TRBV19
j_call: TRBJ1-6
d_call: .
cdr3_nt: TGTGCCAGTAGTATAAGAGAATCTGATCGTCCACCCCTCCACTTT
cdr3_aa: CASSIRESDRPPLHF

clone_size: .
v_call: TRBV5-6
j_call: TRBJ1-2
d_call: .
cdr3_nt: TGTGCCAGCAGCTTGGGACAGAGAGAAGGCTACACCTTC
cdr3_aa: CASSLGQREGYTF

clone_size: .
v_call: TRBV6-5
j_call: TRBJ1-1
d_call: .
cdr3_nt: TGTGCCAGCAGTTACTCGAGTATAACGGGGAACACTGAAGCTTTCTTT
cdr3_aa: CASSYSSITGNTEAFF

clone_size: .
v_call: TRBV30
j_call: TRBJ1-1
d_call: TRBD1
cdr3_nt: TGTGCCTGGAGACGACAGGGAAGCACTGAAGCTTTCTTT
cdr3_aa: CAWRRQGSTEAFF

clone_size: .
v_call: TRBV4-1
j_call: TRBJ2-3
d_call: TRBD1
cdr3_nt: TGCGCCAGCAGCCAAGACCCGACAGGGGATATCGCAGATACGCAGTATTTT
cdr3_aa: CASSQDPTGDIADTQYF

clone_size: .
v_call: TRBV13
j_call: TRBJ1-2
d_call: .
cdr3_nt: TGTGCCAGCAGTGCCTCCAGGGCGAGGGGCTACACCTTC
cdr3_aa: CASSASRARGYTF

clone_size: .
v_call: TRBV18
j_call: TRBJ1-5
d_call: .
cdr3_nt: TGTGCCAGCTCACCACGGGGCAGGTATAGCAATCAGCCCCAGCATTTT
cdr3_aa: CASSPRGRYSNQPQHF

clone_size: .
v_call: TRBV11-2
j_call: TRBJ1-2
d_call: TRBD1
cdr3_nt: TGTGCCAGCAGCTTAAGGACAGGGCTAAACTATGGCTACACCTTC
cdr3_aa: CASSLRTGLNYGYTF

clone_size: once
v_call: TRBV5-1
j_call: TRBJ2-7
d_call: TRBD2
cdr3_nt: TGCGCCAGCAGCTCTCTAGCGGGGGGACGATACGAGCAGTACTTC
cdr3_aa: CASSSLAGGRYEQYF

clone_size: .
v_call: TRBV6-5
j_call: TRBJ2-7
d_call: .
cdr3_nt: TGTGCCAGCAGTTACTCGGACAGCTACGAGCAGTACTTC
cdr3_aa: CASSYSDSYEQYF

clone_size: .
v_call: TRBV7-2
j_call: TRBJ2-5
d_call: .
cdr3_nt: TGTGCCAGCAGCTTAATGACCGACAGCCGCCGCGAGACCCAGTACTTC
cdr3_aa: CASSLMTDSRRETQYF

clone_size: .
v_call: TRBV6-1
j_call: TRBJ1-1
d_call: TRBD1
cdr3_nt: TGTGCCAGCAGTGAAGAGGGGGCTAAGGCTGAAGCTTTCTTT
cdr3_aa: CASSEEGAKAEAFF

clone_size: .
v_call: TRBV19
j_call: TRBJ1-1
d_call: .
cdr3_nt: TGTGCCAGTAGTAGCGGGGTTCGAATGAACACTGAAGCTTTCTTT
cdr3_aa: CASSSGVRMNTEAFF

clone_size: .
v_call: TRBV6-4
j_call: TRBJ1-1
d_call: .
cdr3_nt: TGTGCCAGCAGCCCAACAGCGGACACTGAAGCTTTCTTT
cdr3_aa: CASSPTADTEAFF

clone_size: once
v_call: TRBV4-2
j_call: TRBJ2-3
d_call: TRBD2
cdr3_nt: TGTGCCAGCAGCCAAGATCGCGGGACTAGCGGGGGAGCAGATACGCAGTATTTT
cdr3_aa: CASSQDRGTSGGADTQYF

clone_size: .
v_call: TRBV5-4
j_call: TRBJ1-5
d_call: .
cdr3_nt: TGTGCCAGCAGCTTGGACAGGGCCAGCAATCAGCCCCAGCATTTT
cdr3_aa: CASSLDRASNQPQHF

clone_size: .
v_call: TRBV18
j_call: TRBJ1-6
d_call: TRBD1
cdr3_nt: TGTGCCAGCTCGCCTTCCGTACAGGGGGGGAATTCACCCCTCCACTTT
cdr3_aa: CASSPSVQGGNSPLHF

clone_size: .
v_call: TRBV6-6
j_call: TRBJ1-5
d_call: .
cdr3_nt: TGTGCCAGCACGAAAGGGGGTAGCAATCAGCCCCAGCATTTT
cdr3_aa: CASTKGGSNQPQHF

clone_size: .
v_call: TRBV24-1
j_call: TRBJ1-1
d_call: .
cdr3_nt: TGTGCCACCAGTGACCCCGGTCGTAGCACTGAAGCTTTCTTT
cdr3_aa: CATSDPGRSTEAFF

clone_size: .
v_call: TRBV30
j_call: TRBJ2-6
d_call: .
cdr3_nt: TGTGCCTGGAGTTCGAGGTTGTTTAACTCTGGGGCCAACGTCCTGACTTTC
cdr3_aa: CAWSSRLFNSGANVLTF

clone_size: .
v_call: TRBV7-3
j_call: TRBJ1-5
d_call: .
cdr3_nt: TGTGCCAGCAGGGGACATCGCCCAAAAATCAATCAGCCCCAGCATTTT
cdr3_aa: CASRGHRPKINQPQHF

clone_size: .
v_call: TRBV29-1
j_call: TRBJ2-1
d_call: .
cdr3_nt: TGCAGCGCCAACCCGGACAGATACAATGAGCAGTTCTTC
cdr3_aa: CSANPDRYNEQFF

clone_size: once
v_call: TRBV4-2
j_call: TRBJ2-7
d_call: TRBD1
cdr3_nt: TGTGCCAGCAGCCAAGATGGGACAGGGGAGTTAGACGAGCAGTACTTC
cdr3_aa: CASSQDGTGELDEQYF

clone_size: .
v_call: TRBV5-4
j_call: TRBJ1-5
d_call: .
cdr3_nt: TGTGCCAGCAGCTTGGACGGGGTGGATAGCAATCAGCCCCAGCATTTT
cdr3_aa: CASSLDGVDSNQPQHF

clone_size: .
v_call: TRBV11-1
j_call: TRBJ2-3
d_call: TRBD2
cdr3_nt: TGTGCCAGCAGCTGGAACGGGGGGGCAGATACGCAGTATTTT
cdr3_aa: CASSWNGGADTQYF

clone_size: few
v_call: TRBV11-3
j_call: TRBJ2-1
d_call: TRBD1
cdr3_nt: TGTGCCAGCAGCTTAGAGGGACAGGGGCCCAATGAGCAGTTCTTC
cdr3_aa: CASSLEGQGPNEQFF

clone_size: .
v_call: TRBV6-5
j_call: TRBJ1-2
d_call: TRBD1
cdr3_nt: TGTGCCAGCAGCCTCAGGGGGAACTATGGCTACACCTTC
cdr3_aa: CASSLRGNYGYTF

clone_size: once
v_call: TRBV19
j_call: TRBJ1-1
d_call: .
cdr3_nt: TGTGCCAGTACCCCATGGGCAGGGAAGGGTGCGAACACTGAAGCTTTCTTT
cdr3_aa: CASTPWAGKGANTEAFF

clone_size: .
v_call: TRBV6-1
j_call: TRBJ2-1
d_call: TRBD2
cdr3_nt: TGTGCCAGCAGTGACCCGAGCGGGAGCACGCGAAATGAGCAGTTCTTC
cdr3_aa: CASSDPSGSTRNEQFF

clone_size: .
v_call: TRBV30
j_call: TRBJ1-6
d_call: TRBD1
cdr3_nt: TGTGCCTGGAGTGTACAGTTGATTACGGGACAGGGGGCCAATTCACCCCTCCACTTT
cdr3_aa: CAWSVQLITGQGANSPLHF

clone_size: .
v_call: TRBV6-4
j_call: TRBJ2-3
d_call: .
cdr3_nt: TGTGCCAGCAGCGAGACAGGTCCGCACACAGATACGCAGTATTTT
cdr3_aa: CASSETGPHTDTQYF

clone_size: .
v_call: TRBV30
j_call: TRBJ1-1
d_call: .
cdr3_nt: TGTGCCTGGAGGGGCAGAATGAACACTGAAGCTTTCTTT
cdr3_aa: CAWRGRMNTEAFF

clone_size: .
v_call: TRBV3-1/TRBV3-2
j_call: TRBJ2-1
d_call: .
cdr3_nt: TGTGCCAGCAGCCAAGGGGGACTCCCGCAGTTCTTC
cdr3_aa: CASSQGGLPQFF

clone_size: .
v_call: TRBV2
j_call: TRBJ2-7
d_call: .
cdr3_nt: TGTGCCAGCAGACAGGGATCCTACGAGCAGTACTTC
cdr3_aa: CASRQGSYEQYF

clone_size: .
v_call: TRBV6-5
j_call: TRBJ2-7
d_call: .
cdr3_nt: TGTGCCAGCAGTCTCAGGGAGCAGTACTTC
cdr3_aa: CASSLREQYF

clone_size: .
v_call: TRBV18
j_call: TRBJ1-1
d_call: .
cdr3_nt: TGTGCCAGCTCACCGAGAGACACTGAAGCTTTCTTT
cdr3_aa: CASSPRDTEAFF

clone_size: .
v_call: TRBV12-5
j_call: TRBJ1-3
d_call: .
cdr3_nt: TGTGCTAGTGGAAATGGGAGCTCTGGAAACACCATATATTTT
cdr3_aa: CASGNGSSGNTIYF

clone_size: .
v_call: TRBV5-1
j_call: TRBJ2-3
d_call: .
cdr3_nt: TGCGCCAGCGACCTAGGGGGACCCCGGGCAGATACGCAGTATTTT
cdr3_aa: CASDLGGPRADTQYF

clone_size: .
v_call: TRBV9
j_call: TRBJ1-1
d_call: TRBD1
cdr3_nt: TGTGCCAGCAGCGCAGGGGGTATGGGCACTGAAGCTTTCTTT
cdr3_aa: CASSAGGMGTEAFF

clone_size: .
v_call: TRBV6-5
j_call: TRBJ1-3
d_call: .
cdr3_nt: TGTGCCAGCAGTTACTCCCCCCCGAGCTCTGGAAACACCATATATTTT
cdr3_aa: CASSYSPPSSGNTIYF

clone_size: .
v_call: TRBV5-1
j_call: TRBJ1-1
d_call: .
cdr3_nt: TGCGCCAGCAGCTGGGGCGGGGGGCAAGGTAACACTGAAGCTTTCTTT
cdr3_aa: CASSWGGGQGNTEAFF